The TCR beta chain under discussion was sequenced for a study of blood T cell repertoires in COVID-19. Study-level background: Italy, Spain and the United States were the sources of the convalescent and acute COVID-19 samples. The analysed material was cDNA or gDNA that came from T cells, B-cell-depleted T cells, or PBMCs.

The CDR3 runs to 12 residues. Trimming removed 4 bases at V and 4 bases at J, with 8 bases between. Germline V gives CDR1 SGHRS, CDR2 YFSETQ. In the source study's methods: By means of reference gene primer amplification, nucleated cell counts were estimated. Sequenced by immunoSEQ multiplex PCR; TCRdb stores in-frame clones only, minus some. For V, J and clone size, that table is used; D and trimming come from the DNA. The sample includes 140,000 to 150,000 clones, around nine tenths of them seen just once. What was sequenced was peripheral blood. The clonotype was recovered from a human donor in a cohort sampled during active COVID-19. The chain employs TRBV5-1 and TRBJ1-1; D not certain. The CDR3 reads CASSAEGTEAFF. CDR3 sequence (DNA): TGCGCCAGCAGCGCAGAGGGCACTGAAGCTTTCTTT. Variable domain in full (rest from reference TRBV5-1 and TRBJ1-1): KAGVTQTPRYLIKTRGQQVTLSCSPISGHRSVSWYQQTPGQGLQFLFEYFSETQRNKGNFPGRFSGRQFSNSRSEMNVSTLELGDSALYLCASSAEGTEAFFGQGTRLTVV.